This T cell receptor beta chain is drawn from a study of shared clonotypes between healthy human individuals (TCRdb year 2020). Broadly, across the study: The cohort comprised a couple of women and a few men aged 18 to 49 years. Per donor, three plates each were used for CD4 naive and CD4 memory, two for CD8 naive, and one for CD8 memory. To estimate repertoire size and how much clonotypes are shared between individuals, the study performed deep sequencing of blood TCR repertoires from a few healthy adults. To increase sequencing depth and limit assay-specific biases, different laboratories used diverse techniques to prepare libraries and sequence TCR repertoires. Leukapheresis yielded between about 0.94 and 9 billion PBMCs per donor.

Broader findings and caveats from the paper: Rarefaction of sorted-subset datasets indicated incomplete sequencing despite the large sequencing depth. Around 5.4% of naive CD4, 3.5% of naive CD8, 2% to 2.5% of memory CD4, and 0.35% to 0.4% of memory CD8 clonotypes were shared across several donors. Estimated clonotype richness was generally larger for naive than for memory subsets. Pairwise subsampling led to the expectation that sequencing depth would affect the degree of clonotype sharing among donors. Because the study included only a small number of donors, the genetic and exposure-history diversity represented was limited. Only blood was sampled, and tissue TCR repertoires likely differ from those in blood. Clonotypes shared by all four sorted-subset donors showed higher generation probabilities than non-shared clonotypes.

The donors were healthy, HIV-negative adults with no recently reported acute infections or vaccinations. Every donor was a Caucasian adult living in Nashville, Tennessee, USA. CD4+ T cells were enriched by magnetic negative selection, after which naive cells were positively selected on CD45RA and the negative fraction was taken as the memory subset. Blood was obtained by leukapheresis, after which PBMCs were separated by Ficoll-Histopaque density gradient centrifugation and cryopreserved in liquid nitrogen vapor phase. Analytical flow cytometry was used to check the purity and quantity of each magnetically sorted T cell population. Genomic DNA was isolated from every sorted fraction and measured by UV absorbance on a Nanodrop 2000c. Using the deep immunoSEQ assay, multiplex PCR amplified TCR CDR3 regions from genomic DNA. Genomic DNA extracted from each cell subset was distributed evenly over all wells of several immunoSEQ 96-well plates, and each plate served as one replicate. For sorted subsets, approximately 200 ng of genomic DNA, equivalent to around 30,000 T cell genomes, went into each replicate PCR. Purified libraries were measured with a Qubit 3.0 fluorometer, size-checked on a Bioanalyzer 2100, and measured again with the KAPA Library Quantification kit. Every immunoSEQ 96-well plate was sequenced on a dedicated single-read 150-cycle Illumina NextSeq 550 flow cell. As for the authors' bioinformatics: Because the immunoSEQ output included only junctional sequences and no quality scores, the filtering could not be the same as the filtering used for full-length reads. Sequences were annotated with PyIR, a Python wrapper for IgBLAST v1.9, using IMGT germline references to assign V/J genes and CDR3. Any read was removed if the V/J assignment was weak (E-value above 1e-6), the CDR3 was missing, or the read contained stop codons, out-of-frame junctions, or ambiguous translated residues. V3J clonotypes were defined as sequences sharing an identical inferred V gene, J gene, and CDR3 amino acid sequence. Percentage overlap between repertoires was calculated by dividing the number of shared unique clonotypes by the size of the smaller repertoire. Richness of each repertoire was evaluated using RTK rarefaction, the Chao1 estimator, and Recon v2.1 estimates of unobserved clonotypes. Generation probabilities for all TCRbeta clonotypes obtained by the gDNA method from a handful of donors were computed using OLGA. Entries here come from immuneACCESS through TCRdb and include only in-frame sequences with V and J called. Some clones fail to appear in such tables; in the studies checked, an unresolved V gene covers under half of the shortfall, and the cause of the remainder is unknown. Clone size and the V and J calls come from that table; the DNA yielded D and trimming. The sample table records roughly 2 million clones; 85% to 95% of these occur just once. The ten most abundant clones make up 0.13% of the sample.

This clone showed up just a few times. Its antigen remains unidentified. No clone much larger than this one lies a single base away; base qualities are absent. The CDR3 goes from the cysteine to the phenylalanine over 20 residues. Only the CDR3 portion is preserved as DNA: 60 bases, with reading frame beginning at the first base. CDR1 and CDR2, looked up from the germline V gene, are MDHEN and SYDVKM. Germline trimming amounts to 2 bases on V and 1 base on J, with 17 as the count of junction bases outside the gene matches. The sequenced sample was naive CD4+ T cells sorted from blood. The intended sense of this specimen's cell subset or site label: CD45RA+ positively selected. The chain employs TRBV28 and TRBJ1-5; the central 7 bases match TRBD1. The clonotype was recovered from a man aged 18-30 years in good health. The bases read TGTGCCAGCAGTTTAAGTTCAGGGGGAGCGCTGGGCATCAGCAATCAGCCCCAGCATTTT. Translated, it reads CASSLSSGGALGISNQPQHF.